This paragraph reports one T cell receptor (beta chain). What the recovered Cohort 3 donors had was two negative PCRs, clearance, or symptom resolution. CDR1 and CDR2 from the germline V gene are MGHDK and SYGVNS. V was trimmed by 0 bases and J by 0 bases, leaving 10 bases between them. This CDR3 is 16 amino acids long. Sequencing was performed with immunoSEQ multiplex PCR; in TCRdb, only in-frame clones are kept and a portion is missing. In the table there are 200,000 to 250,000 clones, 86% of which are singletons. These data belong to a study of blood T cell repertoires in COVID-19. Study-wide background: PBMCs, B-cell-depleted T cells, or T cells provided the cDNA or gDNA that made up the material.

This receptor was identified in a man between 40 and 49 years old who had recovered from COVID-19. V gene TRBV25-1 combines with J gene TRBJ2-3; TRBD1 might be the D (6 bases). The sample taken for sequencing was PBMCs or T cells enriched from blood (not recorded which). The CDR3 sequence: CASSEYGGSSTDTQYF. The CDR3 coding sequence is TGTGCCAGCAGTGAATATGGGGGCAGCAGCACAGATACGCAGTATTTT.